The next 10 T cell receptor beta chains were all read from a single sample in a study of blood T cell repertoires in COVID-19 (dated by TCRdb to about 2020). Library construction relied on the immunoSEQ multiplex PCR assay. The source is immuneACCESS, and TCRdb retained only in-frame sequences with V and J called. Part of the clones is not carried over; for the studies checked, unresolved V genes explain less than half of this, and the remainder is unexplained. The sample table contains 100,000 or so clones; only one count was recorded for around 84% of them. The top ten clones comprise 3% of the sample. Sequencing used peripheral blood. These receptors were obtained from a man in his fifties or sixties with active or convalescent COVID-19.

V is TRBV9 and J is TRBJ2-3, with D possibly matching TRBD1 (6 bases). V lost 1 base to trimming and J lost 0 bases, with 9 bases between them. The CDR3 is 15 residues long. Germline CDR1 and CDR2: SGDLS and YYNGEE. The DNA for the CDR3 is TGTGCCAGCAGCGTACGGGGACAAAGCACAGATACGCAGTATTTT. The encoded protein is CASSVRGQSTDTQYF.

The chain employs TRBV5-1 and TRBJ2-7; perhaps TRBD2 as D (5 bases). The V and J ends lost 4 bases and 6 bases respectively, with 17 bases between them. The CDR3 consists of 14 residues. Per the germline V gene, CDR1 is SGHRS and CDR2 is YFSETQ. CDR3 sequence reads: CASSPSIAKGEQYF. In DNA, the CDR3 is TGCGCCAGCAGCCCCTCGATAGCGAAGGGCGAGCAGTACTTC. The complete variable domain, with remaining parts taken from reference TRBV5-1 and TRBJ2-7, reads KAGVTQTPRYLIKTRGQQVTLSCSPISGHRSVSWYQQTPGQGLQFLFEYFSETQRNKGNFPGRFSGRQFSNSRSEMNVSTLELGDSALYLCASSPSIAKGEQYFGPGTRLTVT.

The V gene is TRBV5-1, the J gene TRBJ2-5, with TRBD2 matching 11 bases. Germline V gene data show CDR1 as SGHRS and CDR2 as YFSETQ. The CDR3 contains 15 residues. Trimming took 0 bases from V and 4 from J; bases not matched to a gene: 2. The DNA of the CDR3 is TGCGCCAGCAGCTTGGCCCTAGCGGGGGGAGAGACCCAGTACTTC. Translated: CASSLALAGGETQYF.

The chain carries TRBV11-2 and TRBJ1-2; no clear D. The CDR3 loop spans 13 amino acids. V lost 8 bases and J 2 bases, leaving 12 bases between the germline ends. Germline values: CDR1 SGHAT, CDR2 FQNNGV. The CDR3 sequence is CASEPSRNYGYTF. The CDR3 DNA reads TGTGCCAGCGAACCCTCCAGGAACTATGGCTACACCTTC.

The chain is built from TRBV6-5 and TRBJ1-2; D is unclear. The CDR3 loop spans 15 amino acids. Trimming took 7 bases from V and 0 from J, leaving 15 bases between them. Germline lookup yields CDR1 MNHEY and CDR2 SVGAGI. CDR3 amino acids: CASNPTRLANYGYTF. CDR3 sequence (DNA): TGTGCCAGCAACCCCACGAGGTTAGCTAACTATGGCTACACCTTC.

V gene TRBV28 combines with J gene TRBJ2-3, with a tentative D call TRBD2 (6 bases). CDR1 is MDHEN and CDR2 is SYDVKM in the germline V gene. V was clipped by 4 bases and J by 5 bases, with 7 bases between them. The length of the CDR3 is 12 residues. The CDR3 here is CASSSGVDTQYF. The CDR3, as DNA: TGTGCCAGCAGTTCGGGGGTAGATACGCAGTATTTT. Full variable domain (rest looked up from reference TRBV28 and TRBJ2-3): DVKVTQSSRYLVKRTGEKVFLECVQDMDHENMFWYRQDPGLGLRLIYFSYDVKMKEKGDIPEGYSVSREKKERFSLILESASTNQTSMYLCASSSGVDTQYFGPGTRLTVL.

This clone was observed a handful of times. V usage is TRBV5-1 and J usage is TRBJ2-3; no reliable D call. The CDR3 covers 14 residues. Germline CDR1 is SGHRS and CDR2 is YFSETQ. The ends were cut back, 0 bases at V and 5 bases at J, with 10 bases in the middle. CDR3 protein: CASSLAESLDTQYF. The CDR3, as DNA: TGCGCCAGCAGCTTGGCCGAGAGTTTAGATACGCAGTATTTT.

V gene TRBV5-4 combines with J gene TRBJ2-1; TRBD1 is a possible D gene (6 bases). Trimming shortened V by 4 bases and J by 8 bases, and 10 bases separated the two germline ends. The CDR3 covers 12 residues. CDR1 is SGHNT and CDR2 is YYREEE in the germline V gene (reference sequence). The CDR3 spells CASSGEGDEQFF. The CDR3, as DNA: TGTGCCAGCAGCGGTGAGGGGGATGAGCAGTTCTTC.

This rearrangement joins TRBV27 to TRBJ2-7; the match to TRBD2 covers 13 bases. Germline CDR1 reads MNHEY; CDR2 reads SMNVEV (reference sequence). The CDR3 is 15 residues long. V lost 4 bases to trimming and J lost 2 bases; unmatched junction nucleotides: 2. The CDR3: CASSSGLAGPYEQYF. The DNA of the CDR3 is TGTGCCAGCAGTTCGGGACTAGCGGGGCCCTACGAGCAGTACTTC.

This clone was found a few times. V is TRBV30 and J is TRBJ2-7; tentative D call: TRBD1 (6 bases). Germline CDR1 GTSNPN, CDR2 SVGIG (reference sequence). V lost 4 bases, J lost 9 bases, and 16 bases lay in between. The CDR3 is 12 amino acids. The CDR3 nucleotides read TGTGCCTGGACCCCGGCACAGGGTCCGCAGTACTTC. This encodes CAWTPAQGPQYF.